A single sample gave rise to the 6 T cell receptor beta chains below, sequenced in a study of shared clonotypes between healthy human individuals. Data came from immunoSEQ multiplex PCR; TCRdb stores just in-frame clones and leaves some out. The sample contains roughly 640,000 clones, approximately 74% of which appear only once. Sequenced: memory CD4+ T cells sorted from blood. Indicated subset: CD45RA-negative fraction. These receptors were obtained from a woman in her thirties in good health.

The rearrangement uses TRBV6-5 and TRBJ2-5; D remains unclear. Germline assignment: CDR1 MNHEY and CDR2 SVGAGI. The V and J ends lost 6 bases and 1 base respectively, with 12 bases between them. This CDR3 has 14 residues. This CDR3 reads CASRAPYPQETQYF. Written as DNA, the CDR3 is TGTGCCAGCAGAGCTCCTTACCCCCAAGAGACCCAGTACTTC.

DNA for the CDR3: TGTGCCAGCAGTGGACTGAACACTGAAGCTTTCTTT. This translates into CASSGLNTEAFF. The chain joins TRBV25-1 to TRBJ1-1; the D is unclear. V was cut by 4 bases and J by 0 bases, with 3 bases left in between. The CDR3 runs 12 residues. The germline gives CDR1 MGHDK, CDR2 SYGVNS.

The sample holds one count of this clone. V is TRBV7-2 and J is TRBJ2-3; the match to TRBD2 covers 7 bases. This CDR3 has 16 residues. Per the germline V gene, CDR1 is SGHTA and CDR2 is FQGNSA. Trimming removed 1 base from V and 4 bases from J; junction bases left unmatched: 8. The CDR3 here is CASSLVREPRADTQYF. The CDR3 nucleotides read TGTGCCAGCAGCTTAGTGCGGGAGCCCCGGGCAGATACGCAGTATTTT.

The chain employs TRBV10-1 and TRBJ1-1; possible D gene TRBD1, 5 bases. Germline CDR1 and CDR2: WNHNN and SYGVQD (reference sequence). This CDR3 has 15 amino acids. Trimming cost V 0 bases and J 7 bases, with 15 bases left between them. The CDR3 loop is CASSESGTGWGEAFF. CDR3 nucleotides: TGCGCCAGCAGTGAGTCGGGGACGGGCTGGGGTGAAGCTTTCTTT.

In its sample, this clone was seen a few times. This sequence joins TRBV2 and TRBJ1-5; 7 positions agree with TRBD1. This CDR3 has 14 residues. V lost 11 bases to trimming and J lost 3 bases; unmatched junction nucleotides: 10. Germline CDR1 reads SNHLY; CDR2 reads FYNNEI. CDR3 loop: CAGSGTEYNQPQHF. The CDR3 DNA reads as TGTGCCGGATCCGGGACAGAATACAATCAGCCCCAGCATTTT.

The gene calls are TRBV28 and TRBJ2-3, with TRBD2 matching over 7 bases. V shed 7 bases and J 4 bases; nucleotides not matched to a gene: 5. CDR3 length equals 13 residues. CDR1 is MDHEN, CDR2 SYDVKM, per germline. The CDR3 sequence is CASMAGAADTQYF. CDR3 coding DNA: TGTGCCAGCATGGCGGGAGCTGCAGATACGCAGTATTTT. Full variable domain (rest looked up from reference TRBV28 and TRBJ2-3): DVKVTQSSRYLVKRTGEKVFLECVQDMDHENMFWYRQDPGLGLRLIYFSYDVKMKEKGDIPEGYSVSREKKERFSLILESASTNQTSMYLCASMAGAADTQYFGPGTRLTVL.